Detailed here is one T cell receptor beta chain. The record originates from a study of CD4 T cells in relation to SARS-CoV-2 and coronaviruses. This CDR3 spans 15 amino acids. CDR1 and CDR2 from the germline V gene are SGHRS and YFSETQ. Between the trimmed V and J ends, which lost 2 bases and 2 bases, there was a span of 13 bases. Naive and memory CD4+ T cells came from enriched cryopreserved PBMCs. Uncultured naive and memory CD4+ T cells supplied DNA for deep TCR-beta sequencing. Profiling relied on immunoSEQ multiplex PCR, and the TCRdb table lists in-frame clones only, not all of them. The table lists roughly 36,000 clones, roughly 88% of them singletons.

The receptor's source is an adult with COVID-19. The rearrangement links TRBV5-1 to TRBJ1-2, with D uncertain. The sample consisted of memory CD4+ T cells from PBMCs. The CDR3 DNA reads TGCGCCAGCAGCTTCATAGTTGGCGAAAACTATGGCTACACCTTC. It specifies CASSFIVGENYGYTF.